Listed here is a single TCR beta chain. Its recognized antigen is unknown. No base-level quality is on record; no much larger clone is a single base apart. This sample is part of a study of cytomegalovirus exposure and HLA in healthy donors (dated by TCRdb to the late 2010s). About the study as a whole: In an earlier analysis of 587 of the donors, approximately 260 Gb of sequence data and approximately 100 million unique TCR beta sequences from about 179 million T cells were reported. A later genetic analysis used genome-wide SNP genotypes for about three fifths of the 666 donors, treating that subset as a discovery cohort. The number of typed donors differed by locus: about 629-630 for A, B, C, DRB1 and DQB1; 522 for DQA1; approximately 600 for DPA1; and roughly 470 for DPB1. Of the 398 genotyped donors, 65% to 90% fell in the genetic ancestry cluster associated with self-reported Caucasian donors. The study was designed to test whether signatures of past pathogen exposure could be identified by cataloging public T cell receptors. Approximately 300 gigabases of sequencing data and around 85 million unique TCR sequences made up an early release that covered 640 HLA-typed donors. In the later analysis, no new phenotypic data were used to find candidate immune exposures; instead, reliance was placed on TCR beta sequences and their occurrence across donors. To study patterns of TCR occurrence, a later analysis re-analyzed previously published TCR beta repertoires from 600 to 750 donors and added high-resolution HLA genotyping. The study used immunosequencing to profile the T cell repertoires of several hundred subjects and linked those repertoires to cytomegalovirus serostatus. All discovery cohort repertoires had been generated using a single sequencing platform. Besides the first cohort of some 670 subjects, a separate validation cohort made up of 90 to 150 different subjects was used. Five DR-DQ haplotypes were treated as single units for association and clustering because of strong linkage in the cohort. Donor age, sex, ethnicity and CMV serostatus were compiled alongside the repertoire data. Among about 400 genotyped donors of the cohort, an average of around 240,000 unique TCR beta nucleotide sequences was sequenced per donor, of which 15% to 20% were non-productive. In an earlier analysis of 550 to 700 of the donors, high-throughput TCR beta sequencing was used to judge whether each TCR beta V gene segment behaved as functional or pseudogenic. Class I and class II HLA loci were covered by the typing at four-digit resolution. High-throughput TCR immunosequencing, statistical association of individual TCRs with disease status, and machine learning were combined to predict cytomegalovirus infection status.

In total, roughly 670 healthy bone marrow donors made up the cohort. All cohort members were sampled while nominally healthy, although unrecorded immune exposures were likely present. The donor was CMV seronegative and belonged to the group of 352 seronegative cohort members. Each donor provided a peripheral blood sample, and peripheral blood mononuclear cells were used for TCR beta sequencing. Genomic DNA extraction from the blood cell samples was performed with the Qiagen DNeasy Blood Extraction Kit. Preparation of the library involved the immunoSEQ multiplex PCR assay. For the multiplex PCR, a mixture combining 60 forward primers for TCR Vbeta segments and 13 reverse primers for TCR Jbeta segments was used. Amplification of the CDR3 region of rearranged TCR beta genes was performed with a multiplex PCR assay on genomic DNA. The Illumina HiSeq System was used to sequence the amplified TCR beta libraries as 87-base-pair reads. The authors' analysis ran thus. In a later analysis, tens of millions of unique TCR beta chains were counted across the approximately 670 repertoires, and approximately 11 million of these chains were shared by at least two donors. Raw reads were error-corrected and collapsed into unique sequences by a nearest-neighbor algorithm in which closely related sequences were merged to remove PCR and sequencing errors. Alignment of CDR3 sequences to IMGT reference sequences was used to assign V, D and J gene segments. For a sequence to be retained, a match of at least six nucleotides to both a V gene segment and a J gene segment was required. A rearrangement counted as productive if the CDR3 had no stop codons and remained in frame with V and J, and every other rearrangement counted as non-productive. Following IMGT convention, CDR3 was defined as the stretch from the second conserved V-encoded cysteine up to the conserved J-encoded phenylalanine. The earlier analysis of 550 to 650 of the donors excluded any sequence lacking an unambiguous match to a single V gene segment. An earlier analysis of a few hundred of the donors called V segments functional above 56.7% productive rearrangements and segregating when the between-donor standard deviation exceeded 5%. To diagnose cytomegalovirus status from the catalog of TCR beta chain sequences, a statistical classification framework was built. A later analysis assigned V and J genes by comparing TCR nucleotide sequences with IMGT/GENE-DB human TR gene sequences. The TCRdist pipeline was used in a later analysis to assign CDR3 sequences and most-parsimonious VDJ recombination scenarios. In a later analysis, every TCR beta chain was defined by the combination of its CDR3 amino acid sequence and its V-gene family, and reads without a unique V-gene family were dropped. To address suspected cross-contamination and a sequencing artifact, a later analysis removed roughly 580 highly shared, low-generation-probability nucleotide sequences. A later analysis calculated a clonal expansion index for each public chain from normalized within-repertoire ranks of inferred template counts. Generation probabilities in a later analysis came from a VDJ recombination model fitted to out-of-frame rearrangements, and those results were checked against IGoR. In a later analysis, hypergeometric tests were used to score TCR-TCR, TCR-HLA and TCR-CMV co-occurrence, with a repertoire-size bias correction applied to TCR pairs. False discovery rates were estimated in a later analysis by permuting HLA or CMV assignments 20 times. In a later analysis, co-occurring TCRs were grouped with DBSCAN, and TCRdist sequence similarity was added when clustering was performed within HLA-allele-positive subsets. For co-occurrence clustering, repertoires with fewer than 30,000 or more than 120,000 public chains were excluded, along with a handful of repertoires with anomalous nucleotide sharing. Not all clones reach the TCRdb copy of this immuneACCESS table, which keeps in-frame sequences only. Checked studies attribute under half of the gap to unresolved V genes and leave the rest unexplained. The V and J calls and clone size come from that table; D and trimming were worked out from the DNA. Across this sample there are 150,000 or so clones, with 84% seen only once. Around 0.97% of the sample lies in the top ten.

Spanning cysteine to phenylalanine, the CDR3 consists of 19 amino acids. CDR3 DNA is the only sequence kept; it has 57 bases, read in frame from the first base. Based on the germline V gene (reference sequence), the CDR1 and CDR2 sequences are GTSNPN and SVGIG. A distance of 18 bases separates the germline ends of V and J, which lose 0 bases and 0 bases respectively. Study-level results and caveats: A group of highly shared sequence variants was considered likely to be a technical artifact of the sequencing pipeline. In a later analysis, the rate of TCR association differed among HLA loci, with DRB1 alleles having the most associated TCRs and HLA-C alleles having the fewest. Assigning TCR associations to individual alleles was difficult when HLA alleles, especially DR and DQ, strongly co-occurred. In the study, 164 TCR beta chains were listed as associated with cytomegalovirus. The only immune exposure information available for the cohort was CMV serostatus. A further reported finding was that TCR beta sequences accurately predicted the HLA-A and HLA-B alleles for most subjects in the first cohort. In a later genetic analysis, fewer N-insertions in productive TCRs were reported among donors in an Asian-associated ancestry cluster than the roughly 710-donor mean. A few of the identified cytomegalovirus-associated TCR beta chains were confirmed in vitro to be specific for cytomegalovirus antigens. According to the authors, the approach could potentially be generalized to other disease states and immunological phenotypes. According to a later analysis, parvovirus B19, influenza, CMV and Epstein-Barr virus appeared linked to several top co-occurrence clusters. A later genetic analysis associated a missense DCLRE1C variant with V-gene and J-gene trimming of TCR beta chains, and an independent cohort replicated the association. Roughly 17 rarely observed V segments, including chromosome 9 orphons, were excluded from the earlier analysis of about 600 of the donors because counts were too low. Because HLA typing was unavailable for some donors at each locus, only the typed subset was used in association tests. Roughly uniform sequencing depth across donors was assumed in presence/absence analyses, although this assumption may not hold. Most TCR sequences were observed very rarely across donors, whereas some public TCRs were present in many individuals. A later analysis found that most CMV-associated TCR beta chains appeared HLA-restricted, with HLA associations seemingly driven largely by CMV exposure. The 87-base-pair reads could not distinguish some IMGT-functional V segments, including TRBV6-2 and TRBV6-3, so those segments were excluded. Correlated functional status among segregating V segments might be attributable to linkage disequilibrium, but an unknown experimental factor could not be ruled out. The classifier was reported to diagnose cytomegalovirus status with high specificity and sensitivity in both the original and validation cohorts. At a false discovery rate of 0.05, a later analysis linked about 17,000 TCR beta sequences to specific HLA alleles. A later analysis found that HLA-associated TCR beta chains were more clonally expanded and had lower generation probabilities than equally common non-associated chains. An earlier analysis of 587 of the donors showed that most TCR beta V segments appeared in productive rearrangements either about 87% or about 30% of the time, which broadly matched IMGT annotations. This cohort had only TCR beta chains sequenced, and the lack of alpha or paired-chain data limited which features could be detected.

The V and J segments used are TRBV30 and TRBJ2-6, with a weak D call of TRBD1 (6 bases match). Sequenced sample: PBMCs. The receptor was isolated from a man in his thirties or forties in good health and CMV-seronegative. The base sequence is TGTGCCTGGAGTGTACGGACAGCCTTCCTTAACTCTGGGGCCAACGTCCTGACTTTC. This is translated as CAWSVRTAFLNSGANVLTF.